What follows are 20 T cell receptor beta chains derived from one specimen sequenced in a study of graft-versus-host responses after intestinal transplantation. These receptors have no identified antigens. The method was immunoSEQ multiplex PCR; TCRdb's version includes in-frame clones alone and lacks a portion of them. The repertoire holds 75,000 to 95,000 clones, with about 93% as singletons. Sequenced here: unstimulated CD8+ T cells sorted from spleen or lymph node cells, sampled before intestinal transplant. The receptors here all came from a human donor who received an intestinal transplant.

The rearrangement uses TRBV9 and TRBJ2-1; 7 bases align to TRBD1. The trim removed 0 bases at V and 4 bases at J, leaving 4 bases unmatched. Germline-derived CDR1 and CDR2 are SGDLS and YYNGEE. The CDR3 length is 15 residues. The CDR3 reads CASSVAGTVYNEQFF. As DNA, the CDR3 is TGTGCCAGCAGCGTAGCCGGGACAGTTTACAATGAGCAGTTCTTC.

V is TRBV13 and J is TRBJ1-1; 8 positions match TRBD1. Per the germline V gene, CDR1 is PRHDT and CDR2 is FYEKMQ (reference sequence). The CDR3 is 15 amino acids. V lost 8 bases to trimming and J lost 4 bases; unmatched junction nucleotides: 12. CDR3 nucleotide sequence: TGTGCCAGCGCCACCAACAGGGGGACTGCCACTGAAGCTTTCTTT. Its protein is CASATNRGTATEAFF.

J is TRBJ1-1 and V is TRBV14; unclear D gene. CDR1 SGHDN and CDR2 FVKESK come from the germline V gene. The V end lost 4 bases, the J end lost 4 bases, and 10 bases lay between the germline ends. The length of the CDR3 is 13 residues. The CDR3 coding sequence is TGTGCCAGCAGCCGAATCTCGGGCACTGAAGCTTTCTTT. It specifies CASSRISGTEAFF.

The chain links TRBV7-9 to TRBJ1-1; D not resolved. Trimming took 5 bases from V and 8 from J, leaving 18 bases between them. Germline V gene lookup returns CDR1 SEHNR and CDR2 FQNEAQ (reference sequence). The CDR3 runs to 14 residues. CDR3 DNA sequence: TGTGCCAGCAGCCCAAAGGGATACGGAGGGGAAGCTTTCTTT. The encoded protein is CASSPKGYGGEAFF.

The CDR3 loop is CAWGTVQNSPLHF. CDR3 in DNA: TGTGCCTGGGGGACAGTGCAGAATTCACCCCTCCACTTT. The gene calls are TRBV30 and TRBJ1-6, with 7 bases that match TRBD1. The V gene's germline CDR1 is GTSNPN and CDR2 SVGIG (reference sequence). The CDR3 is made up of 13 amino acids. Trimming removed 5 bases from V and 7 bases from J; junction bases left unmatched: 5.

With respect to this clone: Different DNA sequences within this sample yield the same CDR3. This CDR3 is CSVPDRNTEAFF. The CDR3, as DNA: TGCAGCGTACCCGACAGGAACACTGAAGCTTTCTTT. The chain carries TRBV29-1 and TRBJ1-1; D possibly corresponds to TRBD1 (5 bases). V was trimmed by 6 bases and J by 1 base, leaving 9 bases between them. The CDR3 is made up of 12 amino acids. Per germline, CDR1 SQVTM and CDR2 ANQGSEA.

In DNA, the CDR3 is TGTGCCAGCAGCTCGCAGTCGGGGACAGGGCCTAATTCACCCCTCCACTTT. Translated, it gives CASSSQSGTGPNSPLHF. This chain joins TRBV7-6 and TRBJ1-6; 9 bases align to TRBD1. Per germline, CDR1 SGHVS and CDR2 FNYEAQ. V trimming: 4 bases; J trimming: 6 bases; junction bases outside the gene matches: 10. This CDR3 has 17 amino acids.

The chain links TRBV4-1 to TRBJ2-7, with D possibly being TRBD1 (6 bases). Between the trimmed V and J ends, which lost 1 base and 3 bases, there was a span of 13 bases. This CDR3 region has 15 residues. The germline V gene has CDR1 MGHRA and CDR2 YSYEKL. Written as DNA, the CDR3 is TGCGCCAGCAGCCAAGGACAGGTCGGAGGCTACGAGCAGTACTTC. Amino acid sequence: CASSQGQVGGYEQYF.

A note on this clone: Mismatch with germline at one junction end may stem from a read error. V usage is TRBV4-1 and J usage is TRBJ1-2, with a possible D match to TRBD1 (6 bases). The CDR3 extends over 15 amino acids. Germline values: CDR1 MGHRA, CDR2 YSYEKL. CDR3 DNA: TGCACCAGCAGCCAAGATCTACGGACAGCCTATGGCTACACCTTC. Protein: CTSSQDLRTAYGYTF.

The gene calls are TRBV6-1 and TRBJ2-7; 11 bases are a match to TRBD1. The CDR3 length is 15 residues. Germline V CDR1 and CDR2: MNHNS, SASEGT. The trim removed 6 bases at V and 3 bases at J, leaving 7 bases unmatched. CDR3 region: CASSTGQGAVYEQYF. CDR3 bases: TGTGCCAGCAGCACCGGACAGGGGGCAGTCTACGAGCAGTACTTC.

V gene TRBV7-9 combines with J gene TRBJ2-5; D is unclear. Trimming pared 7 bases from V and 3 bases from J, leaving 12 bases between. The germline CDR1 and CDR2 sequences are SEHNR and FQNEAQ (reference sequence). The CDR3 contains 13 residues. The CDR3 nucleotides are TGTGCCAGCATTCCGGCCGCGGAAGAGACCCAGTACTTC. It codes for CASIPAAEETQYF.

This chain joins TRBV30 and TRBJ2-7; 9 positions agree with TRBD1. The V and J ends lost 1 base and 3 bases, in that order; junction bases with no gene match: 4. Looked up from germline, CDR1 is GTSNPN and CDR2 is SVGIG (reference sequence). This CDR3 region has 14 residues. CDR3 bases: TGTGCCTGGAGTGGACACAGGGGGCGCTACGAGCAGTACTTC. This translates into CAWSGHRGRYEQYF.

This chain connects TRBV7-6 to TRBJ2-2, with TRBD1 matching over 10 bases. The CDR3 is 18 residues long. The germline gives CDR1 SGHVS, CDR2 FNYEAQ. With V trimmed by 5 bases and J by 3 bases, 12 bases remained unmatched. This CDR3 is CASSRPLSGTGDTGELFF. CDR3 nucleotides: TGTGCCAGCAGCCGCCCCCTCTCCGGGACAGGGGACACCGGGGAGCTGTTTTTT.

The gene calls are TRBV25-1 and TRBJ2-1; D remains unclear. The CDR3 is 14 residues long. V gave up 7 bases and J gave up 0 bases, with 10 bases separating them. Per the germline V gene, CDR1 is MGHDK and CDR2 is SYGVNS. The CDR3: CASTPSNSYNEQFF. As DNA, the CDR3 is TGTGCCAGCACGCCATCTAACTCCTACAATGAGCAGTTCTTC.

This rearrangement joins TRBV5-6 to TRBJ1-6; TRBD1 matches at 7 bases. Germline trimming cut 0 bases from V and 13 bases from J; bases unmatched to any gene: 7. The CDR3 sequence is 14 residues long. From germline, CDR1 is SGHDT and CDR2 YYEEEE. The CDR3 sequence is CASSLGQGNYPLHF. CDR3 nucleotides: TGTGCCAGCAGCTTGGGACAGGGAAATTATCCCCTCCACTTT.

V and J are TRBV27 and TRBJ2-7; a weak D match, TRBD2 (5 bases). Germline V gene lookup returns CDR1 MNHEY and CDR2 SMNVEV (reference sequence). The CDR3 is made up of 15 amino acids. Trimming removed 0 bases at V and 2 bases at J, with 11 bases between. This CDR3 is CASSLSKGSAYEQYF. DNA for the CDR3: TGTGCCAGCAGTTTATCGAAAGGGAGCGCCTACGAGCAGTACTTC.

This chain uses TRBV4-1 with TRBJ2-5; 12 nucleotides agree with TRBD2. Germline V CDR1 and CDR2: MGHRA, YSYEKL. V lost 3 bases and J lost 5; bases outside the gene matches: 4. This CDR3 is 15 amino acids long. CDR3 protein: CASSHPSGGEETQYF. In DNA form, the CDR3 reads TGCGCCAGCAGCCACCCTAGCGGGGGGGAGGAGACCCAGTACTTC.

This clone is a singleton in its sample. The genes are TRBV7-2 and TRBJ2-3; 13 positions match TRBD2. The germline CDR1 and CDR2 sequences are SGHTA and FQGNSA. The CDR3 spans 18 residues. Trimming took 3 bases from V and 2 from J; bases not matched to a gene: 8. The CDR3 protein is CASSFPRLAGGTTDTQYF. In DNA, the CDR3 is TGTGCCAGCAGCTTTCCGCGACTAGCGGGGGGCACCACAGATACGCAGTATTTT.

CDR3 loop: CASSQVMGVNTEAFF. CDR3 nucleotides: TGTGCCAGCAGCCAAGTGATGGGCGTAAACACTGAAGCTTTCTTT. The J gene is TRBJ1-1, the V gene TRBV4-2; D ambiguous. Germline loops: CDR1 LGHNA, CDR2 YNFKEQ. This CDR3 has 15 residues. Between the trimmed V and J ends, which lost 1 base and 2 bases, there was a span of 11 bases.

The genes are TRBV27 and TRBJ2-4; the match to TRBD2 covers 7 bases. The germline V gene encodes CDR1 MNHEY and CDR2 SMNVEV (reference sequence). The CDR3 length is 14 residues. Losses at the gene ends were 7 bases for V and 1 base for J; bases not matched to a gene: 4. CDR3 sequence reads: CASKRGGAKNIQYF. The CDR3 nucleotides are TGTGCCAGCAAGCGGGGCGGGGCCAAAAACATTCAGTACTTC.